This is a list of T cell receptor beta chains from one sample in a study of blood T cell repertoires in COVID-19. The data were produced by immunoSEQ multiplex PCR, yet TCRdb's version contains in-frame clones alone and is incomplete. The repertoire holds 85,000 or so clones, about 86% seen once, with about 45% in the top ten. Sequenced material: peripheral blood. The receptors originated from a man at least 80 years old with acute or convalescent COVID-19. The CDR3 runs from the conserved cysteine through the conserved F or W. A D gene is named only where the DNA matches it firmly. Some rows have no size entry. The others give once, few or many, or a class for an expanded clone.

V gene: TRBV3-1/TRBV3-2
D gene: TRBD2
clone size: .
J gene: TRBJ2-1
CDR3 protein: CASSPAGALGNEQFF
CDR3 DNA: TGTGCCAGCAGCCCTGCGGGAGCCCTAGGCAATGAGCAGTTCTTC

V gene: TRBV7-9
D gene: TRBD1
clone size: .
J gene: TRBJ1-6
CDR3 protein: CASSLRQGGSPLHF
CDR3 DNA: TGTGCCAGCAGCTTACGGCAGGGGGGATCACCCCTCCACTTT

V gene: TRBV18
D gene: TRBD2
clone size: .
J gene: TRBJ2-1
CDR3 protein: CASSPIFHGGGSYNEQFF
CDR3 DNA: TGTGCCAGCTCACCCATTTTCCACGGGGGGGGGTCCTACAATGAGCAGTTCTTC

V gene: TRBV2
D gene: .
clone size: .
J gene: TRBJ1-1
CDR3 protein: CASSKEGGNTEAFF
CDR3 DNA: TGTGCCAGCAGCAAAGAAGGGGGGAACACTGAAGCTTTCTTT

V gene: TRBV30
D gene: .
clone size: once
J gene: TRBJ2-7
CDR3 protein: CAWNPPGSNSYEQYF
CDR3 DNA: TGTGCCTGGAACCCTCCAGGCAGTAATAGCTACGAGCAGTACTTC

V gene: TRBV5-6
D gene: TRBD1
clone size: .
J gene: TRBJ2-6
CDR3 protein: CASQNPGQPYSGANVLTF
CDR3 DNA: TGTGCCAGCCAGAACCCGGGACAGCCCTACTCTGGGGCCAACGTCCTGACTTTC

V gene: TRBV25-1
D gene: .
clone size: .
J gene: TRBJ1-5
CDR3 protein: CASRGGGNQPQHF
CDR3 DNA: TGTGCCAGCAGAGGAGGCGGCAATCAGCCCCAGCATTTT

V gene: TRBV7-2
D gene: .
clone size: .
J gene: TRBJ1-1
CDR3 protein: CASSSQITGKEAFF
CDR3 DNA: TGTGCCAGCAGCTCACAAATAACAGGGAAAGAAGCTTTCTTT

V gene: TRBV4-2
D gene: TRBD1
clone size: .
J gene: TRBJ1-1
CDR3 protein: CASSPRQGNPDTEAFF
CDR3 DNA: TGTGCCAGCAGCCCACGACAGGGGAACCCTGACACTGAAGCTTTCTTT

V gene: TRBV19
D gene: .
clone size: .
J gene: TRBJ1-5
CDR3 protein: CASRTHSGSNQPQHF
CDR3 DNA: TGTGCCAGTAGGACCCACTCAGGGAGCAATCAGCCCCAGCATTTT

V gene: TRBV7-9
D gene: .
clone size: .
J gene: TRBJ2-1
CDR3 protein: CASSGPGAVAYNEQFF
CDR3 DNA: TGTGCCAGCAGCGGCCCAGGGGCGGTGGCCTACAATGAGCAGTTCTTC

V gene: TRBV27
D gene: .
clone size: .
J gene: TRBJ2-1
CDR3 protein: CASRATRGSYNEQFF
CDR3 DNA: TGTGCCAGCAGGGCTACCCGCGGGTCCTACAATGAGCAGTTCTTC

V gene: TRBV27
D gene: .
clone size: .
J gene: TRBJ2-7
CDR3 protein: CASSYPTGRGYEQYF
CDR3 DNA: TGTGCCAGCAGTTACCCAACAGGGAGAGGCTACGAGCAGTACTTC

V gene: TRBV13
D gene: TRBD1
clone size: few
J gene: TRBJ1-2
CDR3 protein: CASSSTGDGYTF
CDR3 DNA: TGTGCCAGCAGCTCGACAGGGGATGGCTACACCTTC

V gene: TRBV7-3
D gene: .
clone size: .
J gene: TRBJ2-5
CDR3 protein: CASSLTGVRETQYF
CDR3 DNA: TGTGCCAGCAGCTTAACAGGGGTGAGGGAGACCCAGTACTTC

V gene: TRBV6-5
D gene: .
clone size: .
J gene: TRBJ2-2
CDR3 protein: CASRGQGGTGELFF
CDR3 DNA: TGTGCCAGCAGAGGCCAGGGAGGCACCGGGGAGCTGTTTTTT

V gene: TRBV18
D gene: TRBD1
clone size: .
J gene: TRBJ1-5
CDR3 protein: CASSPRQGHQPQHF
CDR3 DNA: TGTGCCAGCTCACCAAGACAGGGGCATCAGCCCCAGCATTTT

V gene: TRBV27
D gene: TRBD2
clone size: .
J gene: TRBJ2-3
CDR3 protein: CASRANTGTSGADTQYF
CDR3 DNA: TGTGCCAGCAGGGCTAATACCGGGACTAGCGGGGCAGATACGCAGTATTTT

V gene: TRBV5-1
D gene: .
clone size: .
J gene: TRBJ1-3
CDR3 protein: CASSSNSGNTIYF
CDR3 DNA: TGCGCCAGCAGCTCTAACTCTGGAAACACCATATATTTT

V gene: TRBV25-1
D gene: .
clone size: .
J gene: TRBJ2-1
CDR3 protein: CASSDPWSYNEQFF
CDR3 DNA: TGTGCCAGCAGTGATCCGTGGAGCTACAATGAGCAGTTCTTC

V gene: TRBV7-8
D gene: .
clone size: .
J gene: TRBJ1-1
CDR3 protein: CASSLAGGSSTEAFF
CDR3 DNA: TGTGCCAGCAGCTTAGCGGGAGGGTCTAGTACTGAAGCTTTCTTT

V gene: TRBV20-1
D gene: TRBD1
clone size: few
J gene: TRBJ1-5
CDR3 protein: CSASPGQGAYQPQHF
CDR3 DNA: TGCAGTGCTAGTCCGGGACAGGGGGCATATCAGCCCCAGCATTTT

V gene: TRBV7-8
D gene: TRBD1
clone size: .
J gene: TRBJ2-2
CDR3 protein: CASSLRTGLAGELFF
CDR3 DNA: TGTGCCAGCAGCTTAAGGACAGGGCTGGCCGGGGAGCTGTTTTTT

V gene: TRBV2
D gene: .
clone size: once
J gene: TRBJ1-1
CDR3 protein: CASSDRSADYTEAFF
CDR3 DNA: TGTGCCAGCAGTGATCGCTCCGCAGACTACACTGAAGCTTTCTTT

V gene: TRBV6-5
D gene: .
clone size: .
J gene: TRBJ1-6
CDR3 protein: CASCLRDNSPLHF
CDR3 DNA: TGTGCCAGCTGTCTCAGGGATAATTCACCCCTCCACTTT